Listed here are 27 T cell receptor beta chains from one sample, sequenced in a study of CD8 T cells in ankylosing spondylitis. TCRdb independently ran MiXCR on the 5' RACE reads; one entry per CDR3 protein. In the table there are fewer than 650,000 distinct CDR3 sequences, about an eighth of which are singletons. No antigen has been identified for these receptors. Notes on the study in general: What appeared characteristic of ankylosing spondylitis blood was a TCR beta motif of under 10 highly homologous variants.

The specimen sequenced was blood, either unsorted or a sorted T cell fraction (not recorded which). These receptors originate from a male donor with ankylosing spondylitis.

This clonotype was found a few times. The rearrangement links TRBV20-1 to TRBJ1-1; D is unresolved. The CDR3 has 13 residues. V was pared by 6 bases and J by 3 bases, with 14 bases between. Germline V gene lookup returns CDR1 DFQATT and CDR2 SNEGSKA (reference sequence). Here the CDR3 DNA reads TGCAGTGCGCAAGAATCGGCGGACACTGAAGCTTTCTTT. The encoded protein is CSAQESADTEAFF.

The chain joins TRBV4-2 to TRBJ1-3, with 7 nucleotides matching TRBD1. The V gene's germline CDR1 is LGHNA and CDR2 YNFKEQ. V trimming: 2 bases; J trimming: 4 bases; junction bases outside the gene matches: 5. This CDR3 region has 15 residues. The CDR3 is CASSQIGQDGNTIYF. For the CDR3, the DNA is TGTGCCAGCAGCCAAATAGGACAGGACGGAAACACCATATATTTT.

This clonotype was observed a handful of times. The rearrangement uses TRBV7-2 and TRBJ1-5, with D perhaps TRBD1 (5 bases). The ends were cut back, 4 bases at V and 7 bases at J, with 11 bases in the middle. CDR1 is SGHTA and CDR2 is FQGNSA in the germline V gene. This CDR3 region has 13 residues. The CDR3 nucleotides are TGTGCCAGCAGCTATGTGGGGGGGCAGCCCCAGCATTTT. Translation gives CASSYVGGQPQHF.

The sample holds a few counts of this clonotype. V gene TRBV12-3 or TRBV12-4 combines with J gene TRBJ2-1; 9 bases map to TRBD2. V shed 3 bases, J shed 7 bases, and the junction held 4 bases outside the gene matches. The CDR3 has 14 residues. In DNA form, the CDR3 reads TGTGCCAGCAGTTTGTCTAGCGGGGTTAATGAGCAGTTCTTC. Translation gives CASSLSSGVNEQFF.

This clonotype was seen only a few times. The genes are TRBV11-3 and TRBJ2-3; TRBD2 matches 9 bases. This CDR3 comprises 17 residues. Germline V gives CDR1 SGHNT, CDR2 YENEEA. J was trimmed by 4 bases and V by 1 base; bases with no gene match: 9. CDR3 residues: CASSLGASGNLADTQYF. The CDR3 DNA is TGTGCCAGCAGCTTAGGGGCTAGCGGGAACCTGGCAGATACGCAGTATTTT.

The table lists this clonotype with a few counts. The chain has TRBV24-1 and TRBJ2-1; D not resolved. Trimming took 5 bases from V and 6 from J, leaving 10 bases between them. Germline loops: CDR1 KGHDR, CDR2 SFDVKD. This CDR3 is built from 13 residues. The CDR3 nucleotides read TGTGCCACCAGTGGGCCGCCGATCAATGAGCAGTTCTTC. It codes for CATSGPPINEQFF.

The chain has TRBV20-1 and TRBJ2-4, with 8 bases matching TRBD2. The V gene's germline CDR1 is DFQATT and CDR2 SNEGSKA (reference sequence). This CDR3 is built from 16 residues. V dropped 3 bases and J dropped 0; count of bases not matched to a gene: 7. As DNA, the CDR3 is TGCAGTGCTAGTAGTGTAGCGGGGCTAGCCAAAAACATTCAGTACTTC. It yields the protein CSASSVAGLAKNIQYF.

The chain employs TRBV12-3 or TRBV12-4 and TRBJ1-1, with 7 bases that match TRBD1. Trimming took 6 bases from V and 9 from J; bases not matched to a gene: 4. The CDR3 loop spans 11 amino acids. The CDR3 bases are TGTGCCAGCAGCCCGGGACAGCAAGCTTTCTTT. Amino acid sequence: CASSPGQQAFF.

This clonotype was recorded at least ten times. The rearrangement links TRBV5-1 to TRBJ2-1; 9 nucleotides line up with TRBD2. CDR1 SGHRS and CDR2 YFSETQ come from the germline V gene. The CDR3 has 14 residues. The V and J ends lost 7 bases and 3 bases, in that order; junction bases with no gene match: 5. The CDR3 sequence is CASVREGVYNEQFF. The CDR3 DNA sequence: TGCGCCAGCGTGCGGGAGGGGGTCTACAATGAGCAGTTCTTC.

This clonotype was found many times. The chain uses TRBV11-2 and TRBJ2-4; D uncertain. Trimming removed 5 bases from V and 5 bases from J, with 10 bases in between. The germline V gene has CDR1 SGHAT and CDR2 FQNNGV. The CDR3 runs to 13 residues. CDR3 sequence (DNA): TGTGCCAGCAGCCCTCCCCAGGAAAACATTCAGTACTTC. Its protein is CASSPPQENIQYF.

The chain employs TRBV27 and TRBJ2-5, with a tentative D call TRBD2 (6 bases). Per the germline V gene, CDR1 is MNHEY and CDR2 is SMNVEV (reference sequence). V was shortened by 5 bases and J by 4 bases, with 14 bases between the two germline ends. The CDR3 contains 14 residues. The DNA of the CDR3 is TGTGCCAGCAGTCCTCACGGCGGGATAGAGACCCAGTACTTC. It yields the protein CASSPHGGIETQYF.

This clonotype was observed a handful of times. The rearrangement joins TRBV5-1 to TRBJ2-3, with D unresolved. Germline CDR1 SGHRS, CDR2 YFSETQ. The V end was cut by 0 bases, the J end by 0 bases, with 8 bases between. The CDR3 contains 15 residues. CDR3: CASSLGAGSTDTQYF. CDR3 sequence (DNA): TGCGCCAGCAGCTTGGGGGCAGGTAGCACAGATACGCAGTATTTT.

A few counts support this clonotype. The chain joins TRBV3-1 to TRBJ2-3; D possibly matches TRBD1 or TRBD2 (7 bases each). Germline loops: CDR1 LGHDT, CDR2 YNNKEL (reference sequence). The V end was cut by 8 bases, the J end by 4 bases, with 19 bases between. This CDR3 is built from 15 residues. The CDR3, as DNA: TGTGCCAGCTCCCCGAGCTCAGGGGGGGCAGATACGCAGTATTTT. Translated, it gives CASSPSSGGADTQYF.

A word on this clonotype: A much more abundant neighbour one base away suggests this may be a read error. The chain joins TRBV7-2 to TRBJ2-7; D uncertain. CDR3 length equals 11 residues. The V gene's germline CDR1 is SGHTA and CDR2 FQGNSA. V dropped 5 bases and J dropped 3 bases, with 5 bases sitting between them. The CDR3 loop is CASSNIYEQYF. The CDR3 DNA is TGTGCCAGCAGCAACATCTACGAGCAGTACTTC.

This clonotype was observed many times. CDR3 DNA: TGTGCCAGCAGCCGCGGGAGGGATAATTACAATGAGCAGTTCTTC. Translation gives CASSRGRDNYNEQFF. The chain carries TRBV3-1 and TRBJ2-1; 9 bases align to TRBD2. Germline CDR1 is LGHDT and CDR2 is YNNKEL (reference sequence). The length of the CDR3 is 15 residues. The J segment lost 4 bases and the V segment lost 4 bases, leaving 5 bases of the junction unmatched.

This clonotype was seen a handful of times. V usage is TRBV29-1 and J usage is TRBJ2-3, with TRBD2 matching over 9 bases. The trim removed 8 bases at V and 3 bases at J, leaving 9 bases unmatched. The CDR3 has 14 amino acids. Germline values: CDR1 SQVTM, CDR2 ANQGSEA. As DNA, the CDR3 is TGCAGCTCACGACTAGCGGAATTAACAGATACGCAGTATTTT. Translating it yields CSSRLAELTDTQYF.

This clonotype came up many times. The gene calls are TRBV29-1 and TRBJ2-5; unclear D gene. Germline assignment: CDR1 SQVTM and CDR2 ANQGSEA. The germline V and J ends were trimmed by 1 base and 0 bases, with 15 bases remaining between them. CDR3 size: 16 residues. The CDR3 nucleotides read TGCAGCGTTGAAGGACTTCCAAGTGGAGACCAAGAGACCCAGTACTTC. Its protein product is CSVEGLPSGDQETQYF.

The genes are TRBV11-2 and TRBJ2-7; TRBD2 might be the D (5 bases). The CDR3 is made up of 14 amino acids. Germline CDR1 reads SGHAT; CDR2 reads FQNNGV. Trimming took off 2 bases at V and 1 base at J, with 9 bases between the two ends. CDR3 amino acids: CASSLLDLSYEQYF. The CDR3 DNA follows: TGTGCCAGCAGCTTATTGGACTTGTCCTACGAGCAGTACTTC.

This clonotype showed up just a few times. The chain is built from TRBV4-2 and TRBJ2-5; 14 nucleotides align to TRBD2. The CDR3 is 17 amino acids. V shed 4 bases, J shed 4 bases, and the junction held 8 bases outside the gene matches. Germline values: CDR1 LGHNA, CDR2 YNFKEQ. CDR3 nucleotides: TGTGCCAGCAGCCCTCGAGGGACTAGCGGGAGTATAGAGACCCAGTACTTC. Translation: CASSPRGTSGSIETQYF.

This clonotype was counted ten times or more. The V and J genes are TRBV29-1 and TRBJ2-3; 12 bases align to TRBD2. J gave up 2 bases and V 8 bases, and 8 bases lay outside the gene matches. This CDR3 has 15 residues. CDR1 and CDR2 (germline): SQVTM, ANQGSEA. CDR3 region: CSFGTSGRVTDTQYF. The CDR3 nucleotides read TGCAGCTTTGGGACTAGCGGGCGTGTCACAGATACGCAGTATTTT.

This clonotype was seen only a few times. The chain has TRBV20-1 and TRBJ2-7; D remains ambiguous. Germline V gives CDR1 DFQATT, CDR2 SNEGSKA (reference sequence). This CDR3 is 13 amino acids long. The germline V and J ends were trimmed by 5 bases and 4 bases, with 15 bases remaining between them. CDR3 sequence (DNA): TGCAGTGCTCCTTCCCCCTTGTCTTACGAGCAGTACTTC. Its translation: CSAPSPLSYEQYF.

The chain combines TRBV10-3 with TRBJ2-7; 12 nucleotides agree with TRBD2. Unmatched junction bases numbered 7, after V lost 0 bases and J lost 7 bases. Germline CDR1 ENHRY, CDR2 SYGVKD. The CDR3 runs to 16 residues. In DNA form, the CDR3 reads TGTGCCATCAGTGAGTCTCTAGCGGGAGGGCCAGGTGAGCAGTACTTC. Its translation is CAISESLAGGPGEQYF.

This clonotype was recorded a few times. The chain is built from TRBV2 and TRBJ1-6; 10 bases are a match to TRBD1. Germline loops: CDR1 SNHLY, CDR2 FYNNEI. The CDR3 is 15 amino acids. V lost 6 bases, J lost 5 bases, and 4 bases stayed unmatched. The DNA of the CDR3 is TGTGCCAGCAGCGTCGGACAGGGGGATAATTCACCCCTCCACTTT. Protein: CASSVGQGDNSPLHF.

This clonotype was counted many times. The CDR3 sequence: CASSAVMEEDTQYF. The CDR3 region has the DNA TGTGCCAGCAGTGCGGTGATGGAAGAAGATACGCAGTATTTT. The chain employs TRBV12-3 or TRBV12-4 and TRBJ2-3; no reliable D call. CDR3 length: 14 residues. V gave up 5 bases and J gave up 5 bases, with 14 bases separating them.

This sequence joins TRBV20-1 and TRBJ2-3, with TRBD2 matching 10 bases. The CDR3 runs 15 residues. The germline V gene has CDR1 DFQATT and CDR2 SNEGSKA (reference sequence). V was pared by 0 bases and J by 4 bases, with 4 bases of the junction left unmatched. The CDR3 region has the DNA TGCAGTGCTAGAGAGCTAGCGGGAGAGGCAGATACGCAGTATTTT. Encoded protein: CSARELAGEADTQYF.

This clonotype showed up many times. The gene calls are TRBV27 and TRBJ2-2; tentative D call: TRBD1 (6 bases). V dropped 2 bases and J dropped 2 bases, with 12 bases sitting between them. The CDR3 covers 16 residues. Germline V lookup: CDR1 MNHEY, CDR2 SMNVEV (reference sequence). DNA of the CDR3: TGTGCCAGCAGTTTAAGGGGGACAACTAACACCGGGGAGCTGTTTTTT. It is translated as CASSLRGTTNTGELFF.

The rearrangement links TRBV13 to TRBJ2-2, with TRBD2 identical over 12 bases. The CDR3 contains 16 residues. J gave up 5 bases and V 5 bases, and 6 bases lay outside the gene matches. The V gene's germline CDR1 is PRHDT and CDR2 FYEKMQ (reference sequence). The CDR3 coding sequence is TGTGCCAGCAGCCATCGACTAGCGGGAGATACCGGGGAGCTGTTTTTT. Protein: CASSHRLAGDTGELFF.